A selection of T cell receptor beta chains follows, all from one sample in a study of T cells in Graves' hyperthyroidism and ophthalmopathy. Using its own MiXCR run on the multiplex PCR reads, TCRdb lists one record per CDR3 protein. This sample carries under 350,000 distinct CDR3 sequences, about 18% of them seen once, and the ten largest clones take approximately 49%. Sequenced material: blood. These receptors originate from a woman aged 50 to 65 with Graves' hyperthyroidism. Both conserved end residues are part of each CDR3. The order of the fields is D gene, J gene, V gene, clone size, CDR3 protein, CDR3 DNA. A D gene is named only where the DNA matches it firmly. Size is stated for part of the rows, as once, few or many counts, or as a class when the clone is expanded.

. TRBJ2-5 TRBV6-1 . CATFNQETQYF TGTGCCACCTTCAACCAAGAGACCCAGTACTTC
TRBD2 TRBJ2-1 TRBV9 few CASSESGRAQNEQFF TGTGCCAGCAGCGAGAGCGGGAGGGCCCAGAATGAGCAGTTCTTC
. TRBJ2-7 TRBV7-8 few CASSLARFTYEQYF TGTGCCAGCAGCTTAGCACGATTTACCTACGAGCAGTACTTC
. TRBJ2-3 TRBV20-1 many CSAREAVGASTDTQYF TGCAGTGCTAGAGAGGCAGTTGGGGCCTCCACAGATACGCAGTATTTT
TRBD1 TRBJ1-2 TRBV7-9 many CASSYGDSVKGYTF TGTGCCAGCAGCTACGGGGACAGCGTGAAGGGCTACACCTTC
TRBD1 TRBJ2-7 TRBV10-2 . CASMTGKNGEQYF TGCGCCAGCATGACAGGGAAGAATGGTGAGCAGTACTTC
TRBD1 TRBJ1-4 TRBV25-1 . CASSEWTGGYEKLFF TGTGCCAGCAGTGAATGGACAGGGGGCTATGAAAAACTGTTTTTT
TRBD1 TRBJ2-4 TRBV30 many CAWTPGGATAKNIQYF TGTGCCTGGACCCCAGGGGGCGCGACGGCCAAAAACATTCAGTACTTC
. TRBJ1-2 TRBV28 many CASSFGFRTNYGYTF TGTGCCAGCAGTTTCGGTTTCCGGACCAACTATGGCTACACCTTC
TRBD1 TRBJ2-2 TRBV6-1 . CASTPTGALNTGELFF TGTGCCAGCACTCCCACAGGGGCCCTGAACACCGGGGAGCTGTTTTTT
. TRBJ1-2 TRBV5-1 few CASRFPPEGYTF TGCGCCAGCAGATTCCCACCCGAGGGCTACACCTTC
TRBD1 TRBJ1-2 TRBV18 few CASSRQGAPTNYGYTF TGTGCCAGCTCACGACAGGGGGCCCCCACTAACTATGGCTACACCTTC
TRBD1 TRBJ1-2 TRBV5-1 many CASSQTGEAGYTF TGCGCCAGCAGCCAGACAGGGGAGGCTGGCTACACCTTC
. TRBJ2-3 TRBV6-1 many CASSLERGADTQYF TGTGCCAGCAGTTTAGAGAGGGGTGCAGATACGCAGTATTTT
. TRBJ2-3 TRBV20-1 few CSARDVRVISTDTQYF TGCAGTGCTAGAGATGTCCGGGTTATTAGCACAGATACGCAGTATTTT
TRBD1 TRBJ2-2 TRBV5-1 few CASRAYSGGRTGELFF TGCGCCAGCAGAGCCTATTCAGGGGGAAGGACCGGGGAGCTGTTTTTT
. TRBJ1-3 TRBV2 . CASGAGVGNTIYF TGTGCCAGCGGGGCAGGGGTCGGAAACACCATATATTTT
TRBD2 TRBJ2-1 TRBV12-3/TRBV12-4 few CASSLGGGIEQFF TGTGCCAGCAGTTTGGGGGGGGGTATAGAGCAGTTCTTC
TRBD1 TRBJ2-7 TRBV28 . CASRATGYTRQYF TGTGCCAGCAGGGCGACAGGGTATACTCGGCAGTACTTC
. TRBJ1-2 TRBV11-2 many CASSLRQGNYGYTF TGTGCCAGCAGCTTACGGCAGGGAAACTATGGCTACACCTTC
. TRBJ2-5 TRBV20-1 many CSARDGGASLTPRQETQYF TGCAGTGCTAGAGATGGGGGGGCTTCCCTTACACCACGCCAAGAGACCCAGTACTTC
. TRBJ1-3 TRBV28 many CASSPRGGEGNTIYF TGTGCCAGCAGTCCCCGGGGGGGCGAGGGAAACACCATATATTTT
. TRBJ1-1 TRBV7-9 few CASRSIGVPEAFF TGTGCCAGCAGGTCAATAGGTGTCCCTGAAGCTTTCTTT
. TRBJ2-2 TRBV30 few CARQPLNTGELFF TGTGCCCGACAACCGTTGAATACCGGGGAGCTGTTTTTT
. TRBJ2-3 TRBV6-1 few CASFVPETDTQYF TGTGCCAGCTTCGTACCAGAGACAGATACGCAGTATTTT
TRBD1 TRBJ1-5 TRBV10-3 . CAIRDRDSQPQHF TGTGCCATCAGGGACCGGGACAGCCAGCCCCAGCATTTT
. TRBJ2-5 TRBV2 many CASQQGPSETQYF TGTGCCAGCCAACAGGGTCCATCAGAGACCCAGTACTTC
. TRBJ2-1 TRBV20-1 many CSARAQGAYNEQFF TGCAGTGCTAGAGCCCAAGGCGCCTACAATGAGCAGTTCTTC
. TRBJ2-2 TRBV11-3 many CASSSAGTDTGELFF TGTGCCAGCAGCTCCGCCGGGACCGACACCGGGGAGCTGTTTTTT
. TRBJ1-1 TRBV6-2/TRBV6-3 few CASETPMNTEAFF TGTGCCAGTGAAACACCTATGAACACTGAAGCTTTCTTT
. TRBJ2-2 TRBV6-1 few CATQETGELFF TGTGCCACCCAGGAGACCGGGGAGCTGTTTTTT
TRBD1 TRBJ1-1 TRBV4-1 . CASSQKQGFGTEAFF TGCGCCAGCAGCCAAAAACAGGGGTTTGGCACTGAAGCTTTCTTT
TRBD1 TRBJ2-3 TRBV4-1 few CASSQEDRGTDTQYF TGCGCCAGCAGCCAAGAGGACAGGGGCACAGATACGCAGTATTTT
. TRBJ2-7 TRBV20-1 many CSARHHPGDSYEQYF TGCAGTGCTAGACACCATCCAGGAGACTCCTACGAGCAGTACTTC
. TRBJ1-4 TRBV28 many CASSQRASREKLFF TGTGCCAGCAGCCAACGGGCCTCACGGGAAAAACTGTTTTTT
. TRBJ2-5 TRBV12-3/TRBV12-4 . CASSSLTQNSQETQYF TGTGCCAGCAGTTCGTTGACCCAAAACTCGCAGGAGACCCAGTACTTC
. TRBJ2-7 TRBV18 . CASSESTGASYEQYF TGTGCCAGCTCAGAATCGACAGGTGCTTCCTACGAGCAGTACTTC
TRBD2 TRBJ2-3 TRBV3-1 many CASSPRLAGVTYTDTQYF TGTGCCAGCAGCCCAAGACTAGCGGGGGTAACATACACAGATACGCAGTATTTT
. TRBJ1-3 TRBV3-1 many CASSQDGGSGNTIYF TGTGCCAGCAGCCAAGATGGAGGGTCCGGAAACACCATATATTTT
TRBD2 TRBJ2-1 TRBV5-1 few CASSATAGGPNEQFF TGCGCCAGCAGCGCGACGGCGGGGGGGCCCAATGAGCAGTTCTTC
. TRBJ2-2 TRBV5-1 few CASIPGGGNRLTGELFF TGCGCCAGCATCCCAGGAGGCGGGAACAGGCTCACCGGGGAGCTGTTTTTT
TRBD2 TRBJ2-7 TRBV20-1 . CSASPSGGYEQYF TGCAGTGCTAGCCCTAGCGGGGGTTACGAGCAGTACTTC
TRBD1 TRBJ1-4 TRBV20-1 many CSAETTGTGSKKLFF TGCAGTGCTGAGACGACCGGGACAGGGAGTAAAAAACTGTTTTTT
. TRBJ1-6 TRBV5-6 . CASSFNRESPLHF TGTGCCAGCAGCTTCAACAGGGAGTCACCCCTCCACTTT
. TRBJ2-3 TRBV11-2 many CASSLMSGTDTQYF TGTGCCAGCAGCTTAATGTCGGGGACAGATACGCAGTATTTT
TRBD1 TRBJ2-7 TRBV5-1 many CASSRRQGAYEQYF TGCGCCAGCAGCCGGAGACAGGGGGCCTACGAGCAGTACTTC
. TRBJ2-1 TRBV5-1 . CASSQLPGRSYNEQFF TGCGCCAGCAGCCAACTTCCTGGACGGAGTTACAATGAGCAGTTCTTC
TRBD1 TRBJ1-3 TRBV7-8 many CASSSGQGNTIYF TGTGCCAGCAGCTCGGGACAGGGAAACACCATATATTTT
. TRBJ2-7 TRBV5-6 . CASSGLQVGEQYF TGTGCCAGCAGCGGGCTCCAGGTAGGGGAGCAGTACTTC
. TRBJ2-7 TRBV28 many CASSPQRATTYEQYF TGTGCCAGCAGTCCCCAGCGGGCCACAACCTACGAGCAGTACTTC
TRBD1 TRBJ1-2 TRBV7-8 many CASSSGTGWTNYGYTF TGTGCCAGCAGCTCCGGGACAGGTTGGACTAACTATGGCTACACCTTC
TRBD2 TRBJ2-1 TRBV10-2 few CASSEGLTTSGYYNEQFF TGCGCCAGCAGTGAAGGCCTGACGACTAGCGGGTACTACAATGAGCAGTTCTTC
. TRBJ2-7 TRBV18 . CASSPWEASDYEQYF TGTGCCAGCTCACCATGGGAGGCTAGCGACTACGAGCAGTACTTC
. TRBJ1-1 TRBV5-4 once CASSLWGRNTEAFF TGTGCCAGCAGCCTTTGGGGCAGGAACACTGAAGCTTTCTTT
TRBD2 TRBJ2-7 TRBV6-1 medium-sized CASTQTSGSTYEQYF TGTGCCAGCACCCAGACTAGCGGGAGTACCTACGAGCAGTACTTC
. TRBJ2-7 TRBV7-2 many CASSLGPGNYEQYF TGTGCCAGCAGCTTAGGTCCAGGGAACTACGAGCAGTACTTC
. TRBJ2-5 TRBV15 many CATSRDTVAETQYF TGTGCCACCAGCAGAGACACAGTCGCAGAGACCCAGTACTTC
. TRBJ1-1 TRBV4-1 . CASSQGGTTEAFF TGCGCCAGCAGCCAAGGGGGTACCACTGAAGCTTTCTTT